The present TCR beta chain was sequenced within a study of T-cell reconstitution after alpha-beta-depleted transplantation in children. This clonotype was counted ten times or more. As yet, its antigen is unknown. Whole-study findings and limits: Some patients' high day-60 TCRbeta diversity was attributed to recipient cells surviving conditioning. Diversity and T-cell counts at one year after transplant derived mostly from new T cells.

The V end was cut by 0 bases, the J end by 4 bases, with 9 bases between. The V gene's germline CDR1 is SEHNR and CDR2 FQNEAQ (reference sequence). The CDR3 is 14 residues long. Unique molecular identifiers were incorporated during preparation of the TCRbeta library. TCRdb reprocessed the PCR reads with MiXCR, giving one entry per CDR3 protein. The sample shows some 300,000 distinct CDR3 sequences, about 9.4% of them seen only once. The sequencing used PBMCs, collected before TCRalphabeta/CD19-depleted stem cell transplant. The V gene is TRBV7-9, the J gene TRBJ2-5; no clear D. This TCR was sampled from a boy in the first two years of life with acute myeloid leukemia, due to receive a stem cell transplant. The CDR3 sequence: CASSLAQKVETQYF. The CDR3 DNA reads TGTGCCAGCAGCTTAGCGCAGAAGGTAGAGACCCAGTACTTC.